This is a list of T cell receptor beta chains from one sample in a study of blood T cell repertoires in COVID-19. Some clones are missing from TCRdb's copy, which holds only in-frame ones; the method was immunoSEQ multiplex PCR. This sample has under 80,000 clones; around four fifths occur once, and the top ten carry 9% to 10%. The material sequenced was peripheral blood. The source is a human donor in a cohort sampled during active COVID-19. CDR3s include the opening cysteine and the closing phenylalanine or tryptophan. The order of the fields is D gene, V gene, J gene, clone size, CDR3 length, CDR3 protein, CDR3 DNA. A D gene is named only where the DNA matches it firmly. Expanded clones are given a class, and other clones once, few, many or no size at all.

d_gene: -
v_gene: TRBV7-3
j_gene: TRBJ2-3
abundance: -
len: 12
CDR3aa: CASSNSRDTQYF
CDR3nt: TGTGCCAGCAGCAACTCTAGGGATACGCAGTATTTT

d_gene: TRBD2
v_gene: TRBV7-2
j_gene: TRBJ2-3
abundance: -
len: 16
CDR3aa: CASSPASGRRQDTQYF
CDR3nt: TGTGCCAGCAGCCCAGCTAGCGGGAGGAGACAAGATACGCAGTATTTT

d_gene: -
v_gene: TRBV18
j_gene: TRBJ1-2
abundance: -
len: 15
CDR3aa: CASSPGQGTNYGYTF
CDR3nt: TGTGCCAGCTCACCAGGTCAGGGGACTAACTATGGCTACACCTTC

d_gene: -
v_gene: TRBV5-1
j_gene: TRBJ1-1
abundance: -
len: 13
CDR3aa: CASSLSQGTEAFF
CDR3nt: TGCGCCAGCAGCTTGTCCCAGGGCACTGAAGCTTTCTTT

d_gene: -
v_gene: TRBV2
j_gene: TRBJ1-6
abundance: -
len: 14
CDR3aa: CASSDLERGSPLHF
CDR3nt: TGTGCCAGCAGTGATTTAGAACGGGGTTCACCCCTCCACTTT

d_gene: -
v_gene: TRBV9
j_gene: TRBJ1-2
abundance: once
len: 17
CDR3aa: CASSDSVDRTLNYGYTF
CDR3nt: TGTGCCAGTAGCGATTCGGTCGACAGGACCCTAAACTATGGCTACACCTTC

d_gene: TRBD1
v_gene: TRBV19
j_gene: TRBJ2-7
abundance: few
len: 14
CDR3aa: CASSIRTGAYEQYF
CDR3nt: TGTGCCAGTAGTATCAGGACAGGGGCCTACGAGCAGTACTTC

d_gene: -
v_gene: TRBV28
j_gene: TRBJ1-1
abundance: once
len: 15
CDR3aa: CASSNAGERGTEAFF
CDR3nt: TGTGCCAGCAGTAACGCGGGGGAAAGGGGCACTGAAGCTTTCTTT

d_gene: -
v_gene: TRBV18
j_gene: TRBJ2-7
abundance: few
len: 14
CDR3aa: CASSPEAGWQGQYF
CDR3nt: TGTGCCAGCTCACCAGAGGCAGGGTGGCAGGGGCAGTACTTC

d_gene: -
v_gene: TRBV7-9
j_gene: TRBJ1-3
abundance: -
len: 16
CDR3aa: CASSSTGPSEGNTIYF
CDR3nt: TGTGCCAGCAGTTCAACAGGGCCGAGTGAAGGAAACACCATATATTTT

d_gene: -
v_gene: TRBV28
j_gene: TRBJ2-6
abundance: -
len: 16
CDR3aa: CASTQGPISGANVLTF
CDR3nt: TGTGCCAGCACCCAGGGGCCCATCTCTGGGGCCAACGTCCTGACTTTC

d_gene: -
v_gene: TRBV19
j_gene: TRBJ1-5
abundance: -
len: 16
CDR3aa: CASSTPTRRSNQPQHF
CDR3nt: TGTGCCAGTAGTACACCGACAAGAAGGAGCAATCAGCCCCAGCATTTT

d_gene: -
v_gene: TRBV13
j_gene: TRBJ2-6
abundance: -
len: 15
CDR3aa: CASRERGTGANVLTF
CDR3nt: TGTGCCAGCAGGGAAAGGGGGACTGGGGCCAACGTCCTGACTTTC

d_gene: TRBD1
v_gene: TRBV15
j_gene: TRBJ2-7
abundance: -
len: 15
CDR3aa: CATSRDRGTTYEQYF
CDR3nt: TGTGCCACCAGCCGGGACAGAGGAACCACCTACGAGCAGTACTTC

d_gene: TRBD1
v_gene: TRBV7-2
j_gene: TRBJ1-1
abundance: -
len: 14
CDR3aa: CASSLAGQGGMAFF
CDR3nt: TGTGCCAGCAGCTTAGCGGGTCAGGGGGGTATGGCTTTCTTT

d_gene: TRBD1
v_gene: TRBV30
j_gene: TRBJ1-2
abundance: -
len: 14
CDR3aa: CAWSVVRGTYGYTF
CDR3nt: TGTGCCTGGAGTGTAGTCAGGGGGACCTATGGCTACACCTTC

d_gene: -
v_gene: TRBV7-9
j_gene: TRBJ1-1
abundance: few
len: 15
CDR3aa: CASSSPGRRGTEAFF
CDR3nt: TGTGCCAGCAGCTCACCGGGACGGCGGGGCACTGAAGCTTTCTTT

d_gene: -
v_gene: TRBV30
j_gene: TRBJ2-7
abundance: few
len: 15
CDR3aa: CAWGGSVGPPYEQYF
CDR3nt: TGTGCCTGGGGGGGCTCTGTTGGGCCGCCCTACGAGCAGTACTTC